Presented here are 9 T cell receptor beta chains from one specimen sequenced in a study of early T cells in non-severe SARS-CoV-2 infection. TCRdb recomputed calls from the 5' RACE reads with MiXCR, one row per CDR3 protein. The data hold 70,000 to 85,000 distinct CDR3 sequences, with approximately 5% observed a single time. Specimen: whole blood, collected at baseline. The receptors here all came from an adult who was a healthcare worker with PCR-confirmed SARS-CoV-2 infection or an uninfected control (not recorded which).

This rearrangement joins TRBV2 to TRBJ2-2; 8 positions agree with TRBD2. Trimming removed 1 base from V and 5 bases from J; junction bases left unmatched: 3. Germline CDR1 SNHLY, CDR2 FYNNEI. The CDR3 sequence is 15 residues long. In nucleotides, the CDR3 is TGTGCCAGCAGTGAAGGACTAGCGAGTACCGGGGAGCTGTTTTTT. This codes for CASSEGLASTGELFF.

Many counts were recorded for this clonotype. The chain has TRBV7-6 and TRBJ2-3; 11 positions agree with TRBD2. The V and J ends lost 5 bases and 4 bases, in that order; junction bases with no gene match: 14. The germline V gene has CDR1 SGHVS and CDR2 FNYEAQ. The CDR3 consists of 18 residues. CDR3 DNA sequence: TGTGCCAGCAGCCGCCGGATGAGGGGACTAGCGGTCCCAGATACGCAGTATTTT. It codes for CASSRRMRGLAVPDTQYF.

This clonotype was seen at least ten times. The chain employs TRBV7-6 and TRBJ2-2; perhaps TRBD2 as D (6 bases). The V end lost 3 bases, the J end lost 7 bases, and 9 bases lay between the germline ends. Germline CDR1 is SGHVS and CDR2 is FNYEAQ. The CDR3 is 13 amino acids. In nucleotides, the CDR3 is TGTGCCAGCAGCTTGGGGGGAATCGGGGAGCTGTTTTTT. It specifies CASSLGGIGELFF.

The sample holds many counts of this clonotype. The V gene is TRBV7-7, the J gene TRBJ2-1; 8 nucleotides line up with TRBD1. This CDR3 is 19 amino acids long. With 4 bases clipped from V and 9 bases from J, the junction kept 23 bases outside the gene matches. CDR1 is SSHAT and CDR2 is FNYEAQ in the germline V gene (reference sequence). The CDR3 nucleotides are TGTGCCAGCAGCTCTTTAGACCCTCGGACAGGGACTGGAGTCGGTGAGCAGTTCTTC. Translation gives CASSSLDPRTGTGVGEQFF.

This clonotype came up many times. V is TRBV27 and J is TRBJ1-5, with D maybe TRBD1 (6 bases). V lost 2 bases to trimming and J lost 5 bases, with 13 bases between them. Germline CDR1 MNHEY, CDR2 SMNVEV (reference sequence). This CDR3 has 15 amino acids. The CDR3 region has the DNA TGTGCCAGCAGTTTAGGGGGCAGGGGAGATCAGCCCCAGCATTTT. This translates into CASSLGGRGDQPQHF.

This clonotype was detected many times. The V gene is TRBV6-5, the J gene TRBJ1-4; D perhaps matches TRBD1 (6 bases). Trimming took 6 bases from V and 8 from J, leaving 16 bases between them. CDR3 length equals 14 residues. CDR1 and CDR2 from the germline V gene are MNHEY and SVGAGI. The CDR3 DNA reads TGTGCCAGCAGCGCGACAGGCTCCGGGGAAAAACTGTTTTTT. This codes for CASSATGSGEKLFF.

This clonotype has just a few counts. This chain connects TRBV13 to TRBJ2-1, with 7 bases that match TRBD2. V shed 5 bases, J shed 4 bases, and the junction held 8 bases outside the gene matches. The CDR3 has 15 residues. Germline V gene data show CDR1 as PRHDT and CDR2 as FYEKMQ (reference sequence). CDR3 nucleotides: TGTGCCAGCAGCCGTCGAGGGAGGGAATACAATGAGCAGTTCTTC. This gives the protein CASSRRGREYNEQFF.

Ten or more counts support this clonotype. J is TRBJ2-1 and V is TRBV7-9; D perhaps matches TRBD1 (6 bases). The CDR3 runs to 16 residues. V was cut by 5 bases and J by 3 bases, with 17 bases left in between. Germline assignment: CDR1 SEHNR and CDR2 FQNEAQ (reference sequence). CDR3 sequence reads: CASSRQLQGFYNEQFF. DNA for the CDR3: TGTGCCAGCAGCCGACAACTACAGGGTTTCTACAATGAGCAGTTCTTC.

Many counts were recorded for this clonotype. The genes are TRBV27 and TRBJ1-5, with D maybe TRBD1 (6 bases). CDR1 and CDR2 (germline): MNHEY, SMNVEV (reference sequence). V was clipped by 6 bases and J by 1 base, with 13 bases between them. The CDR3 contains 15 residues. CDR3 DNA: TGTGCCAGCAGCCCGGGCGGGGGCAGCAATCAGCCCCAGCATTTT. The encoded protein is CASSPGGGSNQPQHF.